These 28 T cell receptor beta chains were sequenced from one sample in a study of Ad26.COV2.S vaccination and SARS-CoV-2 variants (dated by TCRdb to the early 2020s). Libraries were prepared through the immunoSEQ multiplex PCR assay. TCRdb's version of the immuneACCESS table is confined to in-frame rearrangements and falls short of the full clone set. An unresolved V gene accounts for under half of the shortfall where checked; the remainder is of unknown origin. The sample includes more than 250,000 clones, with around 87% observed a single time. The ten largest clones represent more than 2.5% of the sample. The treatment or condition tag for this specimen amounts to: some 19 received Ad26.COV2.S at low or high dose, single or two shots; about 5 received placebo; per-sample allocation not given. Repertoires of vaccine and placebo recipients were sequenced from samples taken on day 63 after the first injection.

The sample here was peripheral blood, taken in a trial of Ad26.COV2.S vaccine versus placebo. The receptors come from a person aged 18-65 years who received the Ad26.COV2.S COVID-19 vaccine or a placebo.

CDR3 loop: CASSFDREAFF. The CDR3 DNA reads TGCGCCAGCAGCTTCGACAGGGAGGCTTTCTTT. This chain links TRBV5-1 with TRBJ1-1; 7 bases are a match to TRBD1. The CDR3 consists of 11 residues. Unmatched junction bases numbered 3, after V lost 2 bases and J lost 11 bases. Germline V gene sequence: CDR1 SGHRS, CDR2 YFSETQ. The whole variable domain, filled in from reference TRBV5-1 and TRBJ1-1, reads KAGVTQTPRYLIKTRGQQVTLSCSPISGHRSVSWYQQTPGQGLQFLFEYFSETQRNKGNFPGRFSGRQFSNSRSEMNVSTLELGDSALYLCASSFDREAFFGQGTRLTVV.

A word on this clone: The sample contains more than one DNA sequence encoding this CDR3. The chain joins TRBV5-4 to TRBJ2-7; D is tentatively TRBD1 or TRBD2 (5 bases each). Trimming removed 0 bases from V and 0 bases from J, with 7 bases in between. Germline V CDR1 and CDR2: SGHNT, YYREEE (reference sequence). This CDR3 contains 14 residues. Written as DNA, the CDR3 is TGTGCCAGCAGCTTGGCAGGGAGCTCCTACGAGCAGTACTTC. As protein: CASSLAGSSYEQYF.

The rearrangement joins TRBV7-2 to TRBJ2-2, with D unclear. V lost 3 bases to trimming and J lost 6 bases, with 8 bases between them. CDR1 SGHTA and CDR2 FQGNSA come from the germline V gene. This CDR3 region has 13 residues. In DNA, the CDR3 is TGTGCCAGCAGCTTTACTGCGCCCGGGGAGCTGTTTTTT. Translating it yields CASSFTAPGELFF.

The V call is TRBV3-1 (or the pseudogene TRBV3-2), the J call TRBJ1-1; TRBD1 is a possible D gene (6 bases). CDR1 and CDR2 from the germline V gene are LGHDT and YNNKEL (reference sequence). This CDR3 is built from 12 residues. Trimming removed 9 bases at V and 5 bases at J, with 13 bases between. The CDR3 sequence: CASSTGGTEAFF. The DNA of the CDR3 is TGTGCCAGTTCGACAGGCGGGACTGAAGCTTTCTTT.

The chain couples TRBV7-2 to TRBJ1-1, with a possible D match to TRBD1 (6 bases). Trimming took 2 bases from V and 4 from J, leaving 14 bases between them. In germline, CDR1 is SGHTA, CDR2 FQGNSA. The CDR3 runs to 15 residues. CDR3 in amino acids: CASSLTLTGSTEAFF. CDR3 nucleotide sequence: TGTGCCAGCAGCTTAACCCTGACAGGTTCCACTGAAGCTTTCTTT.

The sample holds one count of this clone. This chain uses TRBV20-1 with TRBJ2-2, with D possibly TRBD1 on 5 matching bases. CDR3 size: 15 residues. The V end was cut by 3 bases, the J end by 5 bases, with 16 bases between. The germline CDR1 and CDR2 sequences are DFQATT and SNEGSKA (reference sequence). The CDR3 DNA reads TGCAGTGCTAGTACGGCAGGGAAGTCGACCGGGGAGCTGTTTTTT. Translation gives CSASTAGKSTGELFF.

The chain joins TRBV19 to TRBJ1-4; no reliable D call. Germline CDR1 reads LNHDA; CDR2 reads SQIVND (reference sequence). The ends were cut back, 8 bases at V and 10 bases at J, with 17 bases in the middle. This CDR3 contains 13 residues. In DNA form, the CDR3 reads TGTGCCAGTTATGAATGGGCGGCGGGAAAACTGTTTTTT. It codes for CASYEWAAGKLFF.

This chain uses TRBV18 with TRBJ2-7, with a tentative D call TRBD1 (6 bases). Between the trimmed V and J ends, which lost 3 bases and 1 base, there was a span of 13 bases. Germline V gives CDR1 KGHSH, CDR2 LQKENI. The CDR3 loop spans 15 amino acids. The CDR3 is CASSPSSGVSYEQYF. CDR3 bases: TGTGCCAGCTCACCCAGCTCAGGGGTGTCCTACGAGCAGTACTTC.

The V gene is TRBV12-3 or TRBV12-4, the J gene TRBJ2-2; D call uncertain. The ends were cut back, 3 bases at V and 6 bases at J, with 5 bases in the middle. This CDR3 is 12 amino acids long. The CDR3 DNA is TGTGCCAGCAGTTTTGTAGCCGGGGAGCTGTTTTTT. Translating gives CASSFVAGELFF.

The chain is built from TRBV5-6 and TRBJ1-2, with 11 positions matching TRBD1. Germline CDR1 is SGHDT and CDR2 is YYEEEE. The J segment lost 4 bases and the V segment lost 4 bases, leaving 6 bases of the junction unmatched. The CDR3 totals 15 residues. The CDR3 protein is CASSRTGGASYGYTF. DNA for the CDR3: TGTGCCAGCAGCAGGACAGGGGGCGCAAGCTATGGCTACACCTTC.

The rearrangement uses TRBV5-8 and TRBJ2-3; D perhaps matches TRBD1 (8 bases). The CDR3 sequence is 16 residues long. CDR1 and CDR2 from the germline V gene are SGHTS and YDEGEE. V was clipped by 4 bases and J by 4 bases, with 19 bases between them. The CDR3 spells CASSRTGGGPPDTQYF. DNA of the CDR3: TGTGCCAGCAGCCGTACAGGGGGGGGGCCCCCAGATACGCAGTATTTT.

The chain carries TRBV5-4 and TRBJ2-1; perhaps TRBD2 as D (6 bases). The CDR3 runs 15 residues. Germline V gene sequence: CDR1 SGHNT, CDR2 YYREEE (reference sequence). V lost 0 bases and J 4 bases, leaving 11 bases between the germline ends. The CDR3 sequence: CASSLEEAGYNEQFF. The CDR3 DNA is TGTGCCAGCAGCTTGGAGGAGGCGGGGTACAATGAGCAGTTCTTC.

V is TRBV5-4 and J is TRBJ2-1; 12 nucleotides align to TRBD2. This CDR3 contains 20 residues. V lost 5 bases to trimming and J lost 0 bases; unmatched junction nucleotides: 15. CDR1 is SGHNT, CDR2 YYREEE, per germline (reference sequence). The CDR3 region has the DNA TGTGCCAGCAGGTTGCGGGGACGACTAGCGGGGGCCAGCTCCTACAATGAGCAGTTCTTC. Protein: CASRLRGRLAGASSYNEQFF.

The chain recombines TRBV19 with TRBJ1-4; no clear D. The V gene lost 4 bases and the J gene lost 4 bases, with 10 bases spanning the gap. CDR1 and CDR2 (germline): LNHDA, SQIVND (reference sequence). The CDR3 length is 14 residues. CDR3: CASSRAALNEKLFF. In nucleotides, the CDR3 is TGTGCCAGTAGTAGGGCAGCCCTTAATGAAAAACTGTTTTTT.

The chain combines TRBV28 with TRBJ2-7; TRBD1 might be the D (6 bases). The ends were cut back, 2 bases at V and 12 bases at J, with 17 bases in the middle. The V gene's germline CDR1 is MDHEN and CDR2 SYDVKM. There are 13 residues in the CDR3. CDR3 sequence reads: CASSLLLDSTRYF. The CDR3 coding sequence is TGTGCCAGCAGTTTACTCCTGGACAGCACTCGGTACTTC.

The chain is built from TRBV9 and TRBJ2-1, with TRBD2 matching over 9 bases. With V trimmed by 3 bases and J by 8 bases, 12 bases remained unmatched. Germline V lookup: CDR1 SGDLS, CDR2 YYNGEE. This CDR3 contains 16 residues. The DNA for the CDR3 is TGTGCCAGCAGCGCCCGGGGTAGCGGGAGTGGGTATGAGCAGTTCTTC. It translates to CASSARGSGSGYEQFF.

The rearrangement links TRBV29-1 to TRBJ2-4; tentative D call: TRBD1 (5 bases). V gave up 5 bases and J gave up 5 bases, with 13 bases separating them. Germline CDR1 SQVTM, CDR2 ANQGSEA. CDR3 length equals 13 residues. As DNA, the CDR3 is TGCAGCGTTATCAGGGCGATAGAAAACATTCAGTACTTC. Amino acids: CSVIRAIENIQYF.

This clone was seen a single time. The chain recombines TRBV7-9 with TRBJ1-1; a possible D gene is TRBD1 (6 bases). Trimming removed 5 bases at V and 1 base at J, with 11 bases between. CDR1 is SEHNR, CDR2 FQNEAQ, per germline (reference sequence). This CDR3 has 14 amino acids. CDR3 protein: CASSQPDRNTEAFF. CDR3 DNA: TGTGCCAGCAGCCAACCGGACAGGAACACTGAAGCTTTCTTT. The full variable domain, rest sourced from reference TRBV7-9 and TRBJ1-1, is DTGVSQNPRHKITKRGQNVTFRCDPISEHNRLYWYRQTLGQGPEFLTYFQNEAQLEKSRLLSDRFSAERPKGSFSTLEIQRTEQGDSAMYLCASSQPDRNTEAFFGQGTRLTVV.

This sequence joins TRBV7-8 and TRBJ2-2, with D possibly being TRBD2 (6 bases). Trimming pared 0 bases from V and 4 bases from J, leaving 9 bases between. The germline CDR1 and CDR2 sequences are SGHVS and FQNEAQ. CDR3 length: 15 amino acids. CDR3 sequence (DNA): TGTGCCAGCAGCTTAGCCCTAGCGTCCACCGGGGAGCTGTTTTTT. This encodes CASSLALASTGELFF.

The J gene is TRBJ2-7, the V gene TRBV14, with D perhaps TRBD1 or TRBD2 (6 bases each). This CDR3 comprises 15 residues. Per germline, CDR1 SGHDN and CDR2 FVKESK. V was trimmed by 3 bases and J by 0 bases, leaving 12 bases between them. The CDR3 protein is CASSQGAGSSYEQYF. CDR3 coding DNA: TGTGCCAGCAGCCAGGGGGCGGGGAGCTCCTACGAGCAGTACTTC.

This chain links TRBV30 with TRBJ1-1; the D gene is possibly TRBD1 (5 bases). The CDR3 contains 15 residues. Trimming took 0 bases from V and 2 from J, leaving 13 bases between them. Germline CDR1 is GTSNPN and CDR2 is SVGIG (reference sequence). The CDR3 region is CAWSVGGRSNTEAFF. The DNA for the CDR3 is TGTGCCTGGAGTGTTGGGGGGAGATCAAACACTGAAGCTTTCTTT. The entire variable domain, with the rest obtained from reference TRBV30 and TRBJ1-1, is as follows: SQTIHQWPATLVQPVGSPLSLECTVEGTSNPNLYWYRQAAGRGLQLLFYSVGIGQISSEVPQNLSASRPQDRQFILSSKKLLLSDSGFYLCAWSVGGRSNTEAFFGQGTRLTVV.

The V gene is TRBV2, the J gene TRBJ2-1; D remains unclear. This CDR3 comprises 13 residues. Trimming removed 7 bases from V and 2 bases from J, with 9 bases in between. Germline CDR1 SNHLY, CDR2 FYNNEI. The CDR3 nucleotides are TGTGCCAGCAATACGGATACCTACAATGAGCAGTTCTTC. The encoded protein is CASNTDTYNEQFF.

The rearrangement joins TRBV30 to TRBJ2-7, with 9 positions matching TRBD1. This CDR3 contains 11 residues. Germline V CDR1 and CDR2: GTSNPN, SVGIG (reference sequence). With 5 bases clipped from V and 6 bases from J, the junction kept 2 bases outside the gene matches. In DNA form, the CDR3 reads TGTGCCTGGGGACAGGGGCGCGAGCAGTACTTC. Translated, it gives CAWGQGREQYF. Together with reference TRBV30 and TRBJ2-7, the CDR3 gives the full variable domain: SQTIHQWPATLVQPVGSPLSLECTVEGTSNPNLYWYRQAAGRGLQLLFYSVGIGQISSEVPQNLSASRPQDRQFILSSKKLLLSDSGFYLCAWGQGREQYFGPGTRLTVT.

J is TRBJ2-5 and V is TRBV10-2; 9 bases agree with TRBD2. The CDR3 length is 14 residues. With 3 bases clipped from V and 3 bases from J, the junction kept 2 bases outside the gene matches. Looked up from germline, CDR1 is WSHSY and CDR2 is SAAADI. The CDR3 bases are TGCGCCAGCAGTGAAGTAGCGGGAGAAGAGACCCAGTACTTC. It specifies CASSEVAGEETQYF.

This clone has more than one count but fewer than ten. The chain recombines TRBV6-6 with TRBJ1-1; possibly TRBD1 for D (5 bases). The CDR3 spans 16 residues. V was cut by 7 bases and J by 0 bases, with 18 bases left in between. Germline V gene sequence: CDR1 MNHNY, CDR2 SVGAGI (reference sequence). The CDR3 spells CASTSGWGTVNTEAFF. CDR3 nucleotides: TGTGCCAGCACCTCCGGGTGGGGGACGGTGAACACTGAAGCTTTCTTT.

The rearrangement joins TRBV15 to TRBJ2-2; 7 bases agree with TRBD2. Germline V gives CDR1 LNHNV, CDR2 YYDKDF (reference sequence). Trimming at V came to 0 bases and at J to 5 bases, leaving 9 bases not matched to a gene. This CDR3 has 17 residues. The CDR3 reads CATSRDLRQGGTGELFF. The CDR3 DNA is TGTGCCACCAGCAGAGATCTGCGGCAGGGAGGGACCGGGGAGCTGTTTTTT. The complete variable domain, with remaining parts taken from reference TRBV15 and TRBJ2-2, reads DAMVIQNPRYQVTQFGKPVTLSCSQTLNHNVMYWYQQKSSQAPKLLFHYYDKDFNNEADTPDNFQSRRPNTSFCFLDIRSPGLGDTAMYLCATSRDLRQGGTGELFFGEGSRLTVL.

The V gene is TRBV5-6, the J gene TRBJ2-1; 10 bases align to TRBD2. Germline V gene lookup returns CDR1 SGHDT and CDR2 YYEEEE. The V gene end was trimmed by 0 bases and the J gene end by 5 bases; junction bases not matched to a gene: 8. The CDR3 runs 17 residues. The CDR3 DNA sequence: TGTGCCAGCAGCTTGGGTGAAACAGCGGGGGGGAACAATGAGCAGTTCTTC. This encodes CASSLGETAGGNNEQFF.

This clone was observed a handful of times. In the same sample, other DNA sequences code for this CDR3. The CDR3 region has the DNA TGTGCCAGCAGCGTAGAAGGGGATCCCTACGAGCAGTACTTC. Amino acid sequence: CASSVEGDPYEQYF. This chain links TRBV9 with TRBJ2-7, with D possibly matching TRBD1 (5 bases). CDR1 is SGDLS and CDR2 is YYNGEE in the germline V gene. This CDR3 is 14 amino acids long. Trimming took off 0 bases at V and 2 bases at J, with 9 bases between the two ends.